This T cell receptor (beta chain) was recorded in a study of shared clonotypes between healthy human individuals. The study, taken as a whole, reports: Blood alone was sampled, and tissue repertoires likely differ. Clonotype sharing among donors was thought likely to change with sequencing depth.

About this clone itself: Its matching antigen is unknown.

Some clones are missing from TCRdb's copy, which holds only in-frame ones; the method was immunoSEQ multiplex PCR. The table has 2 million to 2.5 million clones, approximately 94% seen once. CD45RO negativity and positive selection for CCR7 defined naive CD8 cells, a population that excluded terminally differentiated effector memory CD45RA+ cells. V shed 0 bases and J 6 bases; nucleotides not matched to a gene: 16. Per the germline V gene, CDR1 is SGHNT and CDR2 is YYREEE (reference sequence). This CDR3 has 18 residues. The sample consisted of naive CD8+ T cells sorted from blood. The rearrangement uses TRBV5-4 and TRBJ1-2; 8 positions agree with TRBD1. This receptor was taken from a man aged 18 to 35 in good health. CDR3 sequence reads: CASSLDGTGGTDYDGYTF. The CDR3 DNA is TGTGCCAGCAGCTTGGACGGGACAGGCGGGACGGATTATGATGGCTACACCTTC.